These 19 T cell receptor beta chains share one sample of origin, sequenced in a study of regulatory T cells in long-lasting Graves disease. In building TCR beta libraries, iRepertoire HTBI primers were used together with Arm-PCR of CDR3 regions. Using its own MiXCR run on the multiplex PCR reads, TCRdb lists one record per CDR3 protein. This sample has approximately 400,000 distinct CDR3 sequences, with 12% found just once. Specified time point: newly diagnosed GD, antithyroid drugs for less than 3 months. The TCR library was prepared using RNA isolated from PBMCs. The data also belong to a second study, concerning T cells in Graves' hyperthyroidism and ophthalmopathy.

The material sequenced was peripheral blood mononuclear cells (PBMCs), taken at new diagnosis, from a patient treated with antithyroid drugs. The receptors derive from a woman between 18 and 30 years old with Graves disease.

The chain uses TRBV7-2 and TRBJ1-6; D is possibly TRBD1 (6 bases). The CDR3 sequence is 17 residues long. Germline V lookup: CDR1 SGHTA, CDR2 FQGNSA. Trimming cost V 4 bases and J 2 bases, with 15 bases left between them. CDR3 region: CASSYRVIGPYNSPLHF. CDR3 DNA sequence: TGTGCCAGCAGCTACAGGGTGATTGGACCCTATAATTCACCCCTCCACTTT.

This clonotype came up many times. The genes are TRBV20-1 and TRBJ2-4; D remains ambiguous. CDR3 length: 13 amino acids. V was clipped by 1 base and J by 6 bases, with 10 bases between them. Looked up from germline, CDR1 is DFQATT and CDR2 is SNEGSKA (reference sequence). The DNA for the CDR3 is TGCAGTGCTAGAGGCCAATGGGGAAACATTCAGTACTTC. This encodes CSARGQWGNIQYF.

V usage is TRBV7-9 and J usage is TRBJ1-2; no definite D call. Trimming took off 1 base at V and 3 bases at J, with 12 bases between the two ends. The V gene's germline CDR1 is SEHNR and CDR2 FQNEAQ (reference sequence). This CDR3 region has 15 residues. The CDR3 sequence is CASSLGGRGDYGYTF. The CDR3 DNA reads as TGTGCCAGCAGCTTAGGGGGTCGGGGAGACTATGGCTACACCTTC.

Details on this clonotype: An end of the junction differs from the germline gene, which may be a read error. The rearrangement uses TRBV11-1 and TRBJ1-6, with D hard to call. CDR1 and CDR2 from the germline V gene are SGHAT and FQDESV (reference sequence). This CDR3 has 17 residues. The CDR3 coding sequence is TGTGCCAGCAGGTTAGGTCCGGCGGGAGACTGGCATTCACCCCTCCACTTT. The encoded protein is CASRLGPAGDWHSPLHF.

This clonotype was found many times. The chain couples TRBV29-1 to TRBJ1-2; tentatively, D is TRBD1 (5 bases). CDR3 length: 13 amino acids. Germline V CDR1 and CDR2: SQVTM, ANQGSEA. V shed 6 bases and J shed 3 bases, with 14 bases lying between them. The CDR3 coding sequence is TGCAGCGTGGGGGGGGTACAGGACTATGGCTACACCTTC. This codes for CSVGGVQDYGYTF.

About this clonotype itself: With a far larger clone one base away, a read error is the likely cause. This chain links TRBV7-9 with TRBJ1-2; the D gene is possibly TRBD1 (5 bases). The CDR3 sequence is 15 residues long. Germline CDR1 SEHNR, CDR2 FQNEAQ (reference sequence). V was clipped by 1 base and J by 4 bases, with 13 bases between them. The CDR3 DNA sequence: TGTGCCAGCAGCTTAGGGGGGGGATTCGGCTATGGCTACACCTTC. Amino acids: CASSLGGGFGYGYTF.

This clonotype was seen a handful of times. The CDR3 loop reads CASSQVNRDIYVRQYV. DNA for the CDR3: TGCGCCAGCAGCCAGGTGAACAGGGATATTTACGTCCGGCAGTACGTC. V and J are TRBV4-1 and TRBJ2-7, with D tentatively TRBD1 (6 bases). The CDR3 consists of 16 residues. Germline loops: CDR1 MGHRA, CDR2 YSYEKL. Deletions cut 3 bases from V and 9 bases from J, with 24 bases between.

This clonotype was observed at least ten times. The chain is built from TRBV24-1 and TRBJ1-1; possible D gene TRBD1, 6 bases. The CDR3 is 13 amino acids. Trimming shortened V by 4 bases and J by 9 bases, and 14 bases separated the two germline ends. CDR1 KGHDR and CDR2 SFDVKD come from the germline V gene. The CDR3 protein is CATSDPRGGKAFF. CDR3 bases: TGTGCCACCAGTGACCCGAGGGGGGGGAAAGCTTTCTTT.

This clonotype was recorded many times. V and J are TRBV2 and TRBJ2-7, with 7 nucleotides matching TRBD2. Germline trimming cut 3 bases from V and 3 bases from J; bases unmatched to any gene: 5. Germline V CDR1 and CDR2: SNHLY, FYNNEI. CDR3 length equals 14 residues. This chain's CDR3 is CASSDPAGNYEQYF. The CDR3 coding sequence is TGTGCCAGCAGTGATCCAGCGGGAAACTACGAGCAGTACTTC.

This clonotype appeared many times. This rearrangement joins TRBV20-1 to TRBJ1-5; no reliable D call. This CDR3 has 12 amino acids. Germline values: CDR1 DFQATT, CDR2 SNEGSKA (reference sequence). V gave up 1 base and J gave up 1 base, with 2 bases separating them. CDR3 loop: CSARASNQPQHF. In DNA, the CDR3 is TGCAGTGCTAGAGCCAGCAATCAGCCCCAGCATTTT.

The chain combines TRBV7-3 with TRBJ2-1, with no clear D. There are 18 residues in the CDR3. V lost 5 bases to trimming and J lost 5 bases, with 25 bases between them. The germline gives CDR1 SGHTA, CDR2 FQGTGA. The CDR3 here is CASSVRPILTPRDNEQFF. CDR3 DNA sequence: TGTGCCAGCAGCGTCCGACCCATCTTGACCCCTCGGGACAATGAGCAGTTCTTC.

In the case of this clonotype: The junction and the germline gene differ at one end; a read error may be behind it. The rearrangement links TRBV6-2 or TRBV6-3 to TRBJ1-2; D not certain. CDR3 length equals 16 residues. Per the germline V gene, CDR1 is MNHEY and CDR2 is SVGEGT. The CDR3 reads CASSEPGHRGGYGYTF. In DNA form, the CDR3 reads TGTGCTAGCAGTGAACCGGGCCACCGCGGCGGCTATGGCTACACCTTC.

This clonotype was recorded at least ten times. This sequence joins TRBV11-2 and TRBJ2-7; 8 nucleotides agree with TRBD2. The V segment lost 5 bases and the J segment 6 bases; nucleotides outside the gene matches: 3. Germline V gene sequence: CDR1 SGHAT, CDR2 FQNNGV. The CDR3 is 12 amino acids. The CDR3 DNA reads TGTGCCAGCAGCCTCGGGAGGGGCGAGCAGTACTTC. Its translation: CASSLGRGEQYF.

This sequence joins TRBV7-3 and TRBJ1-2; no reliable D call. Germline CDR1 is SGHTA and CDR2 is FQGTGA. The CDR3 covers 12 residues. V lost 11 bases, J lost 3 bases, and 13 bases lay in between. The CDR3 DNA sequence: TGTGCCGCCGAGGGTGATTACTATGGCTACACCTTC. Amino acid sequence: CAAEGDYYGYTF.

The V gene is TRBV7-3, the J gene TRBJ2-7; tentative D call: TRBD1 (6 bases). The CDR3 spans 15 residues. Germline CDR1 is SGHTA and CDR2 is FQGTGA. V was pared by 8 bases and J by 1 base, with 18 bases between. CDR3 in amino acids: CASAVGTNPSYEQYV. For the CDR3, the DNA is TGTGCCAGCGCTGTCGGGACAAATCCTTCCTACGAGCAGTACGTC.

This clonotype was found many times. The chain combines TRBV12-3 or TRBV12-4 with TRBJ2-5, with 7 bases matching TRBD1. Losses at the gene ends were 6 bases for V and 2 bases for J; bases not matched to a gene: 9. The CDR3 has 15 amino acids. CDR3 amino acids: CASRKTGQEQETQYF. CDR3 nucleotides: TGTGCCAGCAGAAAAACAGGACAGGAACAAGAGACCCAGTACTTC.

This clonotype was detected many times. The chain uses TRBV11-2 and TRBJ2-3; 11 bases line up with TRBD1. J gave up 6 bases and V 5 bases, and 13 bases lay outside the gene matches. The CDR3 is made up of 17 amino acids. The germline CDR1 and CDR2 sequences are SGHAT and FQNNGV. This CDR3 is CASSTWTGGPSLDTQYF. CDR3 bases: TGTGCCAGCAGCACGTGGACAGGGGGCCCTTCTTTGGATACGCAGTATTTT.

This clonotype occurred many times. The rearrangement links TRBV20-1 to TRBJ2-3; D not resolved. The germline V and J ends were trimmed by 3 bases and 1 base, with 14 bases remaining between them. Germline CDR1 and CDR2: DFQATT and SNEGSKA (reference sequence). The CDR3 contains 15 residues. In DNA form, the CDR3 reads TGCAGTGCTAGGGACGAACACCTCCGCACAGATACGCAGTATTTT. Amino acid sequence: CSARDEHLRTDTQYF.

Comment on this clonotype: A much larger clone differs by one base, so this may be a read error. The conserved closing phenylalanine or tryptophan is absent in this CDR3, likely reflecting a read error. This sequence joins TRBV28 and TRBJ2-7, with D perhaps TRBD2 (5 bases). The CDR3 sequence is 13 residues long. Trimming removed 6 bases at V and 4 bases at J, with 13 bases between. Germline CDR1 is MDHEN and CDR2 is SYDVKM. The CDR3 sequence: CASSRSAGYEQYS. The CDR3 region has the DNA TGTGCCAGCAGCCGATCGGCGGGTTACGAGCAGTACTCC.